This T cell receptor (beta chain) was sequenced for a study of Graves' ophthalmopathy and Graves' hyperthyroidism. Study-wide background: The collection of peripheral blood took place at initial diagnosis, before any treatment. Study results and limitations: The model predicted progression of ophthalmopathy with a sensitivity of 70% to 71%, and its specificity was about 76%. Researchers report that a 13-signature model separated ophthalmopathy from stable hyperthyroidism, posting around 86% sensitivity and 75% to 84% specificity.

This CDR3 spans 15 amino acids. Looked up from germline, CDR1 is SGDLS and CDR2 is YYNGEE. The authors amplified TCR beta CDR3 regions from RNA transcripts. RT-PCR was first run with HTBI primers, then multiplex PCR in a second round. Each CDR3 protein is one row after TCRdb ran MiXCR on the multiplex PCR reads. This table holds 200,000 to 300,000 distinct CDR3 sequences, around 45% found once. Concerning this clonotype: Its antigen is still unknown. The junction departs from germline at one end; a sequencing error may be responsible.

Lactation, pregnancy, uncontrolled infections and other autoimmune diseases were all grounds for excluding patients. Sample: peripheral blood. This receptor was taken from an adult man with Graves' ophthalmopathy. This chain uses TRBV9 with TRBJ1-2; 7 bases align to TRBD1. CDR3 sequence reads: CASSPSTGTNYGYTF. The CDR3 DNA reads as TGCGCCAGCAGCCCGTCGACAGGGACAAACTATGGCTACACCTTC. The variable domain in full, with the rest retrieved from reference TRBV9 and TRBJ1-2, is DSGVTQTPKHLITATGQRVTLRCSPRSGDLSVYWYQQSLDQGLQFLIQYYNGEERAKGNILERFSAQQFPDLHSELNLSSLELGDSALYFCASSPSTGTNYGYTFGSGTRLTVV.